These 28 T cell receptor beta chains originate from one sample sequenced in a study of OX40 agonist ivuxolimab in advanced cancers. TCRdb keeps only in-frame clones here, not all; method: immunoSEQ multiplex PCR. Of fewer than 100,000 clones listed, approximately 90% are singletons. The starting material was CD4+ or CD8+ T cells sorted from blood, obtained in a trial of the OX40 agonist ivuxolimab. Source of these receptors: an adult with an advanced solid tumor such as melanoma, head and neck, liver or kidney cancer.

The V and J genes are TRBV7-2 and TRBJ2-1, with TRBD2 matching over 9 bases. Trimming took 6 bases from V and 9 from J; bases not matched to a gene: 9. CDR3 length: 14 residues. Per the germline V gene, CDR1 is SGHTA and CDR2 is FQGNSA. Here the CDR3 reads CASSKSGLAVEQFF. DNA for the CDR3: TGTGCCAGCAGTAAGTCGGGACTAGCCGTTGAGCAGTTCTTC. Using reference TRBV7-2 and TRBJ2-1 for the parts outside the CDR3, the full variable domain is GAGVSQSPSNKVTEKGKDVELRCDPISGHTALYWYRQSLGQGLEFLIYFQGNSAPDKSGLPSDRFSAERTGGSVSTLTIQRTQQEDSAVYLCASSKSGLAVEQFFGPGTRLTVL.

The V and J genes are TRBV9 and TRBJ1-3; D is perhaps TRBD1 (5 bases). The CDR3 sequence is 17 residues long. V lost 0 bases and J lost 0, with 13 bases in between. Germline V CDR1 and CDR2: SGDLS, YYNGEE. Here the CDR3 DNA reads TGTGCCAGCAGCGTAGAACCGGACACCTCCTCTGGAAACACCATATATTTT. Amino acid sequence: CASSVEPDTSSGNTIYF.

The chain couples TRBV2 to TRBJ2-5; possible D gene TRBD2, 5 bases. There are 15 residues in the CDR3. Trimming pared 6 bases from V and 1 base from J, leaving 15 bases between. From germline, CDR1 is SNHLY and CDR2 FYNNEI. DNA for the CDR3: TGTGCCAGCAGACTAGGTCCCGGTCTCCAAGAGACCCAGTACTTC. Residues: CASRLGPGLQETQYF.

The chain uses TRBV7-9 and TRBJ1-4; possibly TRBD1 for D (5 bases). From germline, CDR1 is SEHNR and CDR2 FQNEAQ (reference sequence). V lost 5 bases and J 0 bases, leaving 10 bases between the germline ends. The CDR3 extends over 15 amino acids. DNA of the CDR3: TGTGCCAGCAGCCCGGAGGGGCCAACTAATGAAAAACTGTTTTTT. It encodes CASSPEGPTNEKLFF. Supplemented by reference TRBV7-9 and TRBJ1-4, the full variable domain reads DTGVSQNPRHKITKRGQNVTFRCDPISEHNRLYWYRQTLGQGPEFLTYFQNEAQLEKSRLLSDRFSAERPKGSFSTLEIQRTEQGDSAMYLCASSPEGPTNEKLFFGSGTQLSVL.

The CDR3 loop is CASSLGGDVETQYF. DNA of the CDR3: TGCGCCAGCAGCTTGGGAGGGGACGTAGAGACCCAGTACTTC. This sequence joins TRBV5-1 and TRBJ2-5, with D perhaps assigned TRBD1 or TRBD2 (5 bases each). CDR3 length: 14 amino acids. Germline V gene sequence: CDR1 SGHRS, CDR2 YFSETQ. The V and J ends lost 0 bases and 4 bases respectively, with 10 bases between them.

The chain couples TRBV29-1 to TRBJ2-5; D is perhaps TRBD1 or TRBD2 (6 bases each). V was shortened by 7 bases and J by 5 bases, with 11 bases between the two germline ends. CDR3 length: 11 amino acids. Germline CDR1 and CDR2: SQVTM and ANQGSEA. The CDR3: CSGGGWETQYF. The CDR3 nucleotides are TGCAGCGGAGGGGGGTGGGAGACCCAGTACTTC.

This clone has just a few counts. The chain carries TRBV28 and TRBJ1-5; TRBD1 is a possible D gene (6 bases). Germline V lookup: CDR1 MDHEN, CDR2 SYDVKM. V lost 10 bases and J lost 3, with 13 bases in between. The CDR3 contains 13 residues. CDR3 sequence reads: CATGTGNNQPQHF. The DNA for the CDR3 is TGTGCCACCGGAACAGGGAACAATCAGCCCCAGCATTTT.

The rearrangement links TRBV5-4 to TRBJ2-7; 8 bases agree with TRBD2. The length of the CDR3 is 14 residues. The ends lost 4 bases at V and 7 bases at J; junction bases unmatched: 10. Germline CDR1 reads SGHNT; CDR2 reads YYREEE (reference sequence). The CDR3 is CASSPGGGRGEQYF. In nucleotides, the CDR3 is TGTGCCAGCAGCCCCGGGGGGGGCCGGGGGGAGCAGTACTTC. The variable domain in full, with the rest retrieved from reference TRBV5-4 and TRBJ2-7, is ETGVTQSPTHLIKTRGQQVTLRCSSQSGHNTVSWYQQALGQGPQFIFQYYREEENGRGNFPPRFSGLQFPNYSSELNVNALELDDSALYLCASSPGGGRGEQYFGPGTRLTVT.

V and J are TRBV12-5 and TRBJ2-2; D remains ambiguous. Trimming removed 6 bases from V and 1 base from J, with 3 bases in between. Germline V CDR1 and CDR2: LGHNT, FRNRAP. This CDR3 region has 12 residues. The DNA of the CDR3 is TGTGCTAGTGGACTGAACACCGGGGAGCTGTTTTTT. Its protein product is CASGLNTGELFF.

The V gene is TRBV6-6, the J gene TRBJ2-7; the D gene is possibly TRBD1 (6 bases). Germline V gives CDR1 MNHNY, CDR2 SVGAGI (reference sequence). Trimming pared 6 bases from V and 0 bases from J, leaving 12 bases between. This CDR3 region has 14 residues. The CDR3 nucleotides are TGTGCCAGCAGCGACAGGTGGTCCTCCTACGAGCAGTACTTC. Its protein product is CASSDRWSSYEQYF.

This clone was recorded only once. The chain combines TRBV18 with TRBJ2-5; D is unresolved. Trimming removed 3 bases at V and 2 bases at J, with 10 bases between. The CDR3 has 14 residues. Germline-derived CDR1 and CDR2 are KGHSH and LQKENI. CDR3 in amino acids: CASSPSGLQETQYF. For the CDR3, the DNA is TGTGCCAGCTCACCTTCAGGATTGCAAGAGACCCAGTACTTC.

The J gene is TRBJ2-6, the V gene TRBV4-1; D possibly corresponds to TRBD1 (5 bases). V lost 1 base to trimming and J lost 3 bases, with 22 bases between them. Germline assignment: CDR1 MGHRA and CDR2 YSYEKL. The length of the CDR3 is 20 residues. The CDR3 bases are TGCGCCAGCAGCCAAGCCCCTGGAAGGACAACGGCCTTTGGGGCCAACGTCCTGACTTTC. Translating it yields CASSQAPGRTTAFGANVLTF.

This clone was observed once. The J gene is TRBJ2-7, the V gene TRBV6-1, with D possibly being TRBD2 (6 bases). Germline CDR1 MNHNS, CDR2 SASEGT. V was clipped by 1 base and J by 2 bases, with 12 bases between them. The CDR3 has 15 amino acids. CDR3 region: CASSEGASETYEQYF. For the CDR3, the DNA is TGTGCCAGCAGTGAAGGCGCTAGCGAAACCTACGAGCAGTACTTC.

This clone was detected only once. The gene calls are TRBV27 and TRBJ2-4, with D unclear. The CDR3 runs 16 residues. The V and J ends lost 5 bases and 0 bases respectively, with 14 bases between them. Looked up from germline, CDR1 is MNHEY and CDR2 is SMNVEV (reference sequence). This CDR3 is CASSVPRTVAKNIQYF. The CDR3 coding sequence is TGTGCCAGCAGTGTCCCCCGGACGGTAGCCAAAAACATTCAGTACTTC.

CDR3 amino acids: CASSQADGDIQYF. The CDR3 DNA sequence: TGTGCCAGCAGCCAAGCGGATGGGGACATTCAGTACTTC. This chain uses TRBV4-2 with TRBJ2-4; D unclear. The CDR3 consists of 13 residues. Germline-derived CDR1 and CDR2 are LGHNA and YNFKEQ. Trimming removed 1 base from V and 8 bases from J, with 9 bases in between.

V usage is TRBV18 and J usage is TRBJ2-5, with a weak D call TRBD2 (5 bases). From germline, CDR1 is KGHSH and CDR2 LQKENI. Trimming took off 4 bases at V and 1 base at J, with 13 bases between the two ends. The CDR3 sequence is 15 residues long. The CDR3 coding sequence is TGTGCCAGCTCACGCCCCCCAGCGGCCCAAGAGACCCAGTACTTC. Translated: CASSRPPAAQETQYF.

The chain links TRBV9 to TRBJ2-7; D not resolved. Trimming stripped 4 bases from V and 7 bases from J, with 12 bases between. CDR3 length equals 12 residues. Germline V gives CDR1 SGDLS, CDR2 YYNGEE. CDR3 bases: TGTGCCAGCAGCAGTACATTAACTGAGCAGTACTTC. The encoded protein is CASSSTLTEQYF.

CDR3 bases: TGTGCCAGCAGCTTAGATTGGGACACCTCCCTAAATGAGCAGTTCTTC. Protein: CASSLDWDTSLNEQFF. The rearrangement joins TRBV11-2 to TRBJ2-1; a weak D match, TRBD1 (6 bases). The CDR3 is 16 amino acids. Germline V gene sequence: CDR1 SGHAT, CDR2 FQNNGV. V was trimmed by 0 bases and J by 7 bases, leaving 16 bases between them.

This clone was observed a few times. The chain has TRBV28 and TRBJ1-3, with TRBD1 matching 7 bases. Trimming took 2 bases from V and 11 from J; bases not matched to a gene: 6. The CDR3 sequence is 13 residues long. Germline loops: CDR1 MDHEN, CDR2 SYDVKM. This chain's CDR3 is CASSLNRGRAIYF. CDR3 in DNA: TGTGCCAGCAGTTTAAACAGGGGAAGGGCCATATATTTT.

The chain couples TRBV27 to TRBJ2-1; the D is unclear. Trimming left V 5 bases short and J 0 bases short, with 11 bases between. CDR1 is MNHEY and CDR2 is SMNVEV in the germline V gene (reference sequence). This CDR3 has 15 amino acids. The CDR3: CASSPYGSSYNEQFF. The CDR3 DNA reads TGTGCCAGCAGTCCGTACGGTAGCTCCTACAATGAGCAGTTCTTC.

V is TRBV7-9 and J is TRBJ2-5; D may be TRBD1 (5 bases). Per the germline V gene, CDR1 is SEHNR and CDR2 is FQNEAQ (reference sequence). This CDR3 has 17 residues. V was trimmed by 0 bases and J by 4 bases, leaving 18 bases between them. Here the CDR3 DNA reads TGTGCCAGCAGCTTAGCGTCCGCCTCTTGGGGCGTAGAGACCCAGTACTTC. This sequence encodes CASSLASASWGVETQYF.

The chain joins TRBV5-6 to TRBJ1-2, with no clear D. CDR3 length: 12 amino acids. In germline, CDR1 is SGHDT, CDR2 YYEEEE. Between the trimmed V and J ends, which lost 8 bases and 1 base, there was a span of 9 bases. The DNA for the CDR3 is TGTGCCAGTCATTTATATAACTATGGCTACACCTTC. Amino acids: CASHLYNYGYTF. Full variable domain (remainder filled in from reference TRBV5-6 and TRBJ1-2): DAGVTQSPTHLIKTRGQQVTLRCSPKSGHDTVSWYQQALGQGPQFIFQYYEEEERQRGNFPDRFSGHQFPNYSSELNVNALLLGDSALYLCASHLYNYGYTFGSGTRLTVV.

The chain combines TRBV28 with TRBJ1-6, with D perhaps TRBD1 (5 bases). CDR1 is MDHEN, CDR2 SYDVKM, per germline. This CDR3 is 14 amino acids long. V was cut by 7 bases and J by 5 bases, with 12 bases left in between. Here the CDR3 reads CASTPGRHNSPLHF. The CDR3 DNA reads as TGTGCCAGCACCCCGGGGCGGCATAATTCACCCCTCCACTTT.

This chain uses TRBV5-1 with TRBJ2-2; TRBD1 matches 7 bases. CDR1 and CDR2 from the germline V gene are SGHRS and YFSETQ. J was trimmed by 2 bases and V by 3 bases; bases with no gene match: 7. The CDR3 runs 16 residues. This CDR3 is CASSSGQAANTGELFF. For the CDR3, the DNA is TGCGCCAGCAGCTCCGGACAGGCCGCAAACACCGGGGAGCTGTTTTTT.

The CDR3 spells CASSLRLAGVQTQYF. The CDR3 region has the DNA TGTGCCAGCAGCTTGAGACTAGCGGGAGTCCAGACCCAGTACTTC. The V call is TRBV5-4, the J call TRBJ2-5, with 12 positions matching TRBD2. CDR3 size: 15 residues. V was clipped by 1 base and J by 6 bases; unmatched bases: 4. CDR1 SGHNT and CDR2 YYREEE come from the germline V gene (reference sequence).

In this sample, this clone turned up once. The J gene is TRBJ2-5, the V gene TRBV14; 9 positions match TRBD1. Per the germline V gene, CDR1 is SGHDN and CDR2 is FVKESK. V was pared by 0 bases and J by 4 bases, with 3 bases of the junction left unmatched. The CDR3 spans 15 residues. CDR3: CASSQEQGARETQYF. DNA for the CDR3: TGTGCCAGCAGCCAAGAACAGGGGGCTCGAGAGACCCAGTACTTC.

In DNA, the CDR3 is TGTGCCAGCAGCCTCGATGCGAGGACGTACGAGCAGTACTTC. The encoded protein is CASSLDARTYEQYF. The chain combines TRBV2 with TRBJ2-7; D remains ambiguous. CDR1 is SNHLY and CDR2 is FYNNEI in the germline V gene. The V and J ends lost 6 bases and 4 bases respectively, with 16 bases between them. This CDR3 comprises 14 residues.

A note on this clone: One junction end does not reproduce the germline sequence, and a read error may be involved. The rearrangement links TRBV30 to TRBJ1-1, with TRBD1 identical over 7 bases. The CDR3 sequence is 15 residues long. Per the germline V gene, CDR1 is GTSNPN and CDR2 is SVGIG (reference sequence). CDR3 sequence (DNA): TGTGCCTCGAACACCACGGACAGGCTGAACCCTGAAGCTTCCTTT. Translating gives CASNTTDRLNPEASF.